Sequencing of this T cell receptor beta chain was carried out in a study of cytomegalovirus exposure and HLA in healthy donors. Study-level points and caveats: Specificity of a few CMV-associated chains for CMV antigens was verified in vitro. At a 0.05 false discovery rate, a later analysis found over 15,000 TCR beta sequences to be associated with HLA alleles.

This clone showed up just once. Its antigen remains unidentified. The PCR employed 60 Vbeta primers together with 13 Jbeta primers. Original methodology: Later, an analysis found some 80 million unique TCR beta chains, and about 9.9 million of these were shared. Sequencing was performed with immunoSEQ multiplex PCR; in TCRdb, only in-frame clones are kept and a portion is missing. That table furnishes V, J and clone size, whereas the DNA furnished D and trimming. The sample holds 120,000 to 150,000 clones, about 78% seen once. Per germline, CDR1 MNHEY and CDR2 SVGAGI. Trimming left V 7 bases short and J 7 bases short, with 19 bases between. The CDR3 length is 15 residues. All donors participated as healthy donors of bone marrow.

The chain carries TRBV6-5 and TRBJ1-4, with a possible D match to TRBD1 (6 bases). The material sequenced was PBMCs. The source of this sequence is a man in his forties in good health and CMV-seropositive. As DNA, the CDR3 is TGTGCCAGCACCTCAAGGTCAACAGGGAGTGAAAAACTGTTTTTT. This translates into CASTSRSTGSEKLFF.